These 19 T cell receptor beta chains share one sample of origin, sequenced in a study of blood T cell repertoires in COVID-19. Profiled with immunoSEQ multiplex PCR; TCRdb holds only in-frame clones, not every one. The sample includes approximately 65,000 clones, roughly 77% of them seen just once. Input material: peripheral blood. These receptors were obtained from an elderly man with acute or convalescent COVID-19.

The rearrangement joins TRBV2 to TRBJ1-1; D may be TRBD1 (6 bases). The germline CDR1 and CDR2 sequences are SNHLY and FYNNEI. V was clipped by 6 bases and J by 4 bases, with 15 bases between them. The CDR3 length is 14 residues. CDR3 sequence: CASRERTDSTEAFF. The CDR3, as DNA: TGTGCCAGCAGGGAACGGACAGACTCCACTGAAGCTTTCTTT.

CDR3 in amino acids: CASSFSDYYEQYF. Here the CDR3 DNA reads TGTGCCAGCAGCTTTTCAGATTACTACGAGCAGTACTTC. The rearrangement uses TRBV7-9 and TRBJ2-7; D is unclear. The CDR3 covers 13 residues. V was trimmed by 3 bases and J by 3 bases, leaving 9 bases between them. Germline CDR1 and CDR2: SEHNR and FQNEAQ (reference sequence). The full variable domain, with the rest looked up from reference TRBV7-9 and TRBJ2-7, is DTGVSQNPRHKITKRGQNVTFRCDPISEHNRLYWYRQTLGQGPEFLTYFQNEAQLEKSRLLSDRFSAERPKGSFSTLEIQRTEQGDSAMYLCASSFSDYYEQYFGPGTRLTVT.

This clone was observed a single time. This chain uses TRBV19 with TRBJ1-5, with no clear D. Germline lookup yields CDR1 LNHDA and CDR2 SQIVND (reference sequence). The CDR3 consists of 14 residues. Trimming cost V 7 bases and J 6 bases, with 16 bases left between them. CDR3 in DNA: TGTGCCAGTACCCTTCGGTGGGCGAGTCAGCCCCAGCATTTT. Translating it yields CASTLRWASQPQHF.

The genes are TRBV7-9 and TRBJ2-5; D remains unclear. The germline V gene encodes CDR1 SEHNR and CDR2 FQNEAQ (reference sequence). The CDR3 loop spans 14 amino acids. Trimming took off 5 bases at V and 4 bases at J, with 14 bases between the two ends. This chain's CDR3 is CASSDLGAPETQYF. The CDR3 DNA sequence: TGTGCCAGCAGCGACTTAGGCGCCCCAGAGACCCAGTACTTC.

The chain has TRBV4-2 and TRBJ2-7; a possible D gene is TRBD1 (6 bases). Germline-derived CDR1 and CDR2 are LGHNA and YNFKEQ. Trimming cost V 3 bases and J 0 bases, with 21 bases left between them. The CDR3 covers 18 residues. The CDR3 loop reads CASSHHRIRDKNSYEQYF. The CDR3 region has the DNA TGTGCCAGCAGCCATCACCGCATACGGGACAAAAACTCCTACGAGCAGTACTTC.

The V and J genes are TRBV6-5 and TRBJ1-1, with a tentative D call TRBD1 (5 bases). Per germline, CDR1 MNHEY and CDR2 SVGAGI. V shed 8 bases and J shed 3 bases, with 10 bases lying between them. The CDR3 spans 12 residues. CDR3 coding DNA: TGTGCCAGCGGTCGGGGGGACACTGAAGCTTTCTTT. The encoded protein is CASGRGDTEAFF.

The chain uses TRBV2 and TRBJ2-3; D is possibly TRBD2 (6 bases). Trimming took 6 bases from V and 0 from J, leaving 10 bases between them. CDR1 SNHLY and CDR2 FYNNEI come from the germline V gene. The CDR3 is made up of 14 amino acids. The CDR3 region has the DNA TGTGCCAGCAGGCCGGGACTCAGCACAGATACGCAGTATTTT. Protein: CASRPGLSTDTQYF.

A few counts support this clone. The chain combines TRBV4-3 with TRBJ2-7; 12 nucleotides agree with TRBD2. Per the germline V gene, CDR1 is LGHNA and CDR2 is YSLEER. J was trimmed by 2 bases and V by 3 bases; bases with no gene match: 5. The CDR3 runs 16 residues. The CDR3 loop is CASSQATSGGTYEQYF. The DNA of the CDR3 is TGCGCCAGCAGCCAGGCAACTAGCGGGGGGACCTACGAGCAGTACTTC.

The count of this clone is one. The chain combines TRBV24-1 with TRBJ1-1; the D is unclear. V was cut by 4 bases and J by 0 bases, with 8 bases left in between. Germline CDR1 and CDR2: KGHDR and SFDVKD. The length of the CDR3 is 14 residues. The CDR3 is CATSDPTVNTEAFF. The CDR3 DNA follows: TGTGCCACCAGTGACCCGACTGTGAACACTGAAGCTTTCTTT.

This chain joins TRBV4-1 and TRBJ2-7; TRBD1 matches at 7 bases. The germline CDR1 and CDR2 sequences are MGHRA and YSYEKL. J was trimmed by 2 bases and V by 1 base; bases with no gene match: 2. CDR3 size: 14 residues. The chain's CDR3 is CASSQAGQAYEQYF. In DNA form, the CDR3 reads TGCGCCAGCAGCCAAGCCGGACAGGCCTACGAGCAGTACTTC.

The chain carries TRBV28 and TRBJ2-7, with D perhaps TRBD2 (6 bases). With 4 bases removed from V and 0 bases from J, the gap between germline ends came to 13 bases. CDR1 is MDHEN and CDR2 is SYDVKM in the germline V gene. The CDR3 sequence is 15 residues long. CDR3 region: CASSSPPGGSYEQYF. CDR3 DNA: TGTGCCAGCAGTTCACCTCCCGGGGGCTCCTACGAGCAGTACTTC.

The chain recombines TRBV10-3 with TRBJ2-7; TRBD1 agrees at 9 bases. Looked up from germline, CDR1 is ENHRY and CDR2 is SYGVKD. CDR3 length equals 11 residues. The V gene end was trimmed by 10 bases and the J gene end by 7 bases; junction bases not matched to a gene: 5. The CDR3, as DNA: TGTGCCACGGGACAGGGCGGGGAGCAGTACTTC. Its translation: CATGQGGEQYF.

This rearrangement joins TRBV15 to TRBJ2-1; 9 bases match TRBD1. Trimming took 0 bases from V and 5 from J; bases not matched to a gene: 23. The germline CDR1 and CDR2 sequences are LNHNV and YYDKDF (reference sequence). The CDR3 runs 22 residues. CDR3 in amino acids: CATSREATGQGLAPRGNNEQFF. In DNA form, the CDR3 reads TGTGCCACCAGCAGAGAAGCTACGGGACAGGGTCTAGCGCCCAGAGGGAACAATGAGCAGTTCTTC.

This chain uses TRBV3-1 (or the pseudogene TRBV3-2) with TRBJ1-4; possible D gene TRBD1, 5 bases. The germline V and J ends were trimmed by 0 bases and 0 bases, with 8 bases remaining between them. The CDR3 is 16 residues long. Germline values: CDR1 LGHDT, CDR2 YNNKEL (reference sequence). The CDR3 sequence: CASSQDTGATNEKLFF. CDR3 bases: TGTGCCAGCAGCCAAGATACGGGGGCAACTAATGAAAAACTGTTTTTT.

The gene calls are TRBV9 and TRBJ1-2, with D uncertain. The CDR3 is 14 amino acids. The germline CDR1 and CDR2 sequences are SGDLS and YYNGEE. V lost 0 bases to trimming and J lost 10 bases, with 16 bases between them. Here the CDR3 DNA reads TGTGCCAGCAGCGTAGATAGTAGAGCGCTAGACTACACCTTC. Its translation: CASSVDSRALDYTF.

The rearrangement joins TRBV5-1 to TRBJ2-5; possible D gene TRBD2, 6 bases. With 4 bases removed from V and 2 bases from J, the gap between germline ends came to 12 bases. The length of the CDR3 is 14 residues. CDR1 SGHRS and CDR2 YFSETQ come from the germline V gene. The CDR3 is CASSGGSVQETQYF. For the CDR3, the DNA is TGCGCCAGCAGCGGGGGGTCAGTTCAAGAGACCCAGTACTTC.

The chain is built from TRBV29-1 and TRBJ2-1; 14 nucleotides line up with TRBD2. The CDR3 is made up of 14 amino acids. Looked up from germline, CDR1 is SQVTM and CDR2 is ANQGSEA. J was trimmed by 7 bases and V by 6 bases; bases with no gene match: 5. CDR3 in DNA: TGCAGCGTGCTGACTAGCGGGAGGGAAAATGAGCAGTTCTTC. Its protein is CSVLTSGRENEQFF.

This chain connects TRBV11-2 to TRBJ2-5; no reliable D call. Per germline, CDR1 SGHAT and CDR2 FQNNGV. Trimming took off 3 bases at V and 2 bases at J, with 7 bases between the two ends. The CDR3 spans 13 residues. The CDR3 spells CASSFEAQETQYF. In DNA form, the CDR3 reads TGTGCCAGCAGCTTCGAAGCTCAAGAGACCCAGTACTTC.

The CDR3 DNA is TGTGCCAGCAGCCGGGACAGGGCGGGGAATGAGCAGTTCTTC. It yields the protein CASSRDRAGNEQFF. The chain links TRBV6-5 to TRBJ2-1, with 9 bases matching TRBD1. Trimming removed 6 bases from V and 7 bases from J; junction bases left unmatched: 7. Germline values: CDR1 MNHEY, CDR2 SVGAGI. The CDR3 has 14 residues.